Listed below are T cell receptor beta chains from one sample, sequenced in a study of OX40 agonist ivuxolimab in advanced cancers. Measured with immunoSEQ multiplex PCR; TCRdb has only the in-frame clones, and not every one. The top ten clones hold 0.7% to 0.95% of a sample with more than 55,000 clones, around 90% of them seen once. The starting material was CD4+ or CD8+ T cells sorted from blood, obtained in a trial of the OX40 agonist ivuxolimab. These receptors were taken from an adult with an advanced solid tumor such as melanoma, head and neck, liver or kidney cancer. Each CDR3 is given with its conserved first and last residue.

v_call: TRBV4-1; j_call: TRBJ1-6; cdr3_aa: CASSQPGNSPLHF
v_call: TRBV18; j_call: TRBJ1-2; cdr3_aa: CASSPDRVVGYTF
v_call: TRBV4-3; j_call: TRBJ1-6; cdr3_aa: CASSQVSGTGANSPLHF
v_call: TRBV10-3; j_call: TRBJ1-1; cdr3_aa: CAISDRDRAFF
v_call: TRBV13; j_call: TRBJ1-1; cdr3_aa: CASSVNLGGLDTEAFF
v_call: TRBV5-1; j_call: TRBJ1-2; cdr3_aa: CASSLPGGDGYTF
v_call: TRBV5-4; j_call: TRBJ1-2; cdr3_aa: CASSLERDSGYGYTF
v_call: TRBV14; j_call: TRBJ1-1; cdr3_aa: CASSKTLNTEAFF
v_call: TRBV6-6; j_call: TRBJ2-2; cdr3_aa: CASIRGNAGELFF
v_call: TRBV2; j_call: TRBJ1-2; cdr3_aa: CASSVIGGSYGYTF
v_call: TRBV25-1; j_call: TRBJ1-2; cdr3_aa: CASSDPSETGFSGYTF
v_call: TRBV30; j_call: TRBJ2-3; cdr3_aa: CAWSEGRHTDTQYF
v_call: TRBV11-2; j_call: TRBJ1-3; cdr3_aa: CASSLERTGNTIYF
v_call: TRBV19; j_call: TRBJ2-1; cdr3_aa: CASSISSGSAYNEQFF
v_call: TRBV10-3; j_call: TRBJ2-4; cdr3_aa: CAISESGENIQYF
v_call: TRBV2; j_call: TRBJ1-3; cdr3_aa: CASKRDRLANTIYF
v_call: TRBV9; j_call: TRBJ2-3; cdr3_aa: CASSVGGGAGTDTQYF
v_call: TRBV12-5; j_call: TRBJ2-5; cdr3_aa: CASANPQGPQYF
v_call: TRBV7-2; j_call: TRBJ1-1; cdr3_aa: CASILGTTRGAFF
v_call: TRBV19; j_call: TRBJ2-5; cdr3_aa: CASSIEAGGWGTQYF
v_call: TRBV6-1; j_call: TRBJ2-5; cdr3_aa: CASIRLAGGGETQYF
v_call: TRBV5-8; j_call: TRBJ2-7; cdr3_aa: CASSLRVYEQYF